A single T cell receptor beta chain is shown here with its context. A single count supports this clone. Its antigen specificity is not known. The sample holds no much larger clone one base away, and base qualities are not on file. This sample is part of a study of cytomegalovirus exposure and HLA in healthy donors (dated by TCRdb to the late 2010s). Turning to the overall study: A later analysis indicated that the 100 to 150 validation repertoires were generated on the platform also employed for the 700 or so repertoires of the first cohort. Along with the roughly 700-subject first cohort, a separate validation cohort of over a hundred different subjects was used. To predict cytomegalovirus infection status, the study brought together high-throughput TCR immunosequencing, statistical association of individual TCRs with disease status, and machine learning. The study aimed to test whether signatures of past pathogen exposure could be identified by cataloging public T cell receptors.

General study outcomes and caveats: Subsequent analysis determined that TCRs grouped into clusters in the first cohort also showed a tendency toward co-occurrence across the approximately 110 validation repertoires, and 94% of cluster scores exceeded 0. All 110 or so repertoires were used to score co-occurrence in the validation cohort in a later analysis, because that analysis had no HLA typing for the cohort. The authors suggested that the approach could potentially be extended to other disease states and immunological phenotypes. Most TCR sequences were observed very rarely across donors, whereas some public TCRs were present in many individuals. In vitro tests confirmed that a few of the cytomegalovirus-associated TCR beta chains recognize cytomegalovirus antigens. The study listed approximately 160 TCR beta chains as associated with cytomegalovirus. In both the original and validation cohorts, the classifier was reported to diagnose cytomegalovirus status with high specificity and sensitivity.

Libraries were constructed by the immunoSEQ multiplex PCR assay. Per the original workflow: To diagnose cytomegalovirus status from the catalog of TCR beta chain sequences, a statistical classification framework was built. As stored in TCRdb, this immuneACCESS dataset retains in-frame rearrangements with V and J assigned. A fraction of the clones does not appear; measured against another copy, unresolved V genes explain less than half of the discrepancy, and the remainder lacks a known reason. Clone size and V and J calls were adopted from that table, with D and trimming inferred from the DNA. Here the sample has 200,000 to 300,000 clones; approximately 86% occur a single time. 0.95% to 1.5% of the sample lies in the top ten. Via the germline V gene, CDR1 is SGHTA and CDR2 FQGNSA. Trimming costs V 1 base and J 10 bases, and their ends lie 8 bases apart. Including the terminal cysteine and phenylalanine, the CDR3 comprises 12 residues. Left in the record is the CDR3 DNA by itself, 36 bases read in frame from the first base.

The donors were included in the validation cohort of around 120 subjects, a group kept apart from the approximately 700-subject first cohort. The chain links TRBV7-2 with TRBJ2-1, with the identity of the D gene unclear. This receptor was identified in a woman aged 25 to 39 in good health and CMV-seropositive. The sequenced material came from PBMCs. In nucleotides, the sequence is TGTGCCAGCAGCTTAGTCCCGAGGGAGCAGTTCTTC. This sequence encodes CASSLVPREQFF.